Below are 32 T cell receptor beta chains sequenced from a single sample in a study of CD8 T cells in Susac syndrome. An input of roughly 0.5 to 1 ug of RNA was subjected to reverse transcription using random hexamers. TCRdb itself ran the immunoSEQ multiplex PCR reads through MiXCR, one entry per CDR3 protein. This table has some 77,000 distinct CDR3 sequences, more than 85% appearing once. Sequences were obtained from CD4+ T cells from PBMCs. The receptors stem from a human donor with Susac syndrome.

This clonotype is a singleton in its sample. This chain connects TRBV15 to TRBJ1-2, with 9 bases aligning to TRBD1. With V trimmed by 4 bases and J by 5 bases, 8 bases remained unmatched. This CDR3 contains 15 residues. Per the germline V gene, CDR1 is LNHNV and CDR2 is YYDKDF (reference sequence). The DNA for the CDR3 is TGTGCCACCAGCACTCGGACAGGGGTTGTTTATGGCTACACCTTC. The encoded protein is CATSTRTGVVYGYTF.

This chain links TRBV28 with TRBJ2-7; D may be TRBD2 (5 bases). Trimming pared 6 bases from V and 1 base from J, leaving 22 bases between. Germline CDR1 is MDHEN and CDR2 is SYDVKM. This CDR3 has 17 residues. The CDR3 loop is CASSLGDMARLSYEQYF. CDR3 sequence (DNA): TGTGCCAGCAGCCTCGGGGATATGGCAAGACTATCCTACGAGCAGTACTTC. The full variable domain, its missing parts supplied by reference TRBV28 and TRBJ2-7, is DVKVTQSSRYLVKRTGEKVFLECVQDMDHENMFWYRQDPGLGLRLIYFSYDVKMKEKGDIPEGYSVSREKKERFSLILESASTNQTSMYLCASSLGDMARLSYEQYFGPGTRLTVT.

The CDR3 DNA is TGTGCCAGCAGCTCCCGGACAGGGGAAGAGACCCAGTACTTC. Its protein is CASSSRTGEETQYF. The rearrangement uses TRBV7-2 and TRBJ2-5; 9 bases map to TRBD1. Germline lookup yields CDR1 SGHTA and CDR2 FQGNSA. Trimming cost V 4 bases and J 3 bases; bases outside gene matches: 3. The CDR3 has 14 amino acids.

This sequence joins TRBV5-4 and TRBJ2-6; D remains unclear. Germline CDR1 and CDR2: SGHNT and YYREEE (reference sequence). V lost 4 bases, J lost 2 bases, and 10 bases lay in between. This CDR3 is built from 15 residues. Written as DNA, the CDR3 is TGTGCCAGCAGCGTTCAGGCTCCTGGGGCCAACGTCCTGACTTTC. Translation: CASSVQAPGANVLTF.

CDR3 nucleotides: TGTGCCAGTAGGACACAATCCTATGGCTACACCTTC. Translating gives CASRTQSYGYTF. The chain is built from TRBV19 and TRBJ1-2; no reliable D call. The germline V gene has CDR1 LNHDA and CDR2 SQIVND (reference sequence). The CDR3 length is 12 residues. V shed 6 bases and J shed 4 bases, with 9 bases lying between them. The variable domain in full, with the rest retrieved from reference TRBV19 and TRBJ1-2, is DGGITQSPKYLFRKEGQNVTLSCEQNLNHDAMYWYRQDPGQGLRLIYYSQIVNDFQKGDIAEGYSVSREKKESFPLTVTSAQKNPTAFYLCASRTQSYGYTFGSGTRLTVV.

The V gene is TRBV7-8, the J gene TRBJ1-2, with a possible D match to TRBD1 (5 bases). With 0 bases removed from V and 8 bases from J, the gap between germline ends came to 10 bases. The CDR3 has 13 amino acids. Germline V gene sequence: CDR1 SGHVS, CDR2 FQNEAQ. CDR3 protein: CASSLAGRVGYTF. CDR3 nucleotides: TGTGCCAGCAGCTTAGCGGGCAGGGTGGGCTACACCTTC.

The chain recombines TRBV20-1 with TRBJ1-1; a weak D match, TRBD1 (6 bases). The length of the CDR3 is 15 residues. V lost 6 bases and J lost 2, with 19 bases in between. Germline V gene sequence: CDR1 DFQATT, CDR2 SNEGSKA (reference sequence). The CDR3 DNA follows: TGCAGTGCCCACGAAACAGGACAGTTCAACACTGAAGCTTTCTTT. It translates to CSAHETGQFNTEAFF.

This chain links TRBV14 with TRBJ2-7, with TRBD1 as a possible D gene (5 bases). Germline V gene data show CDR1 as SGHDN and CDR2 as FVKESK. This CDR3 is 11 amino acids long. V was shortened by 10 bases and J by 5 bases, with 12 bases between the two germline ends. CDR3 region: CANIRVHEQYF. In DNA form, the CDR3 reads TGTGCCAACATCAGGGTACACGAGCAGTACTTC. Combining the CDR3 with reference TRBV14 and TRBJ2-7 gives the whole variable domain EAGVTQFPSHSVIEKGQTVTLRCDPISGHDNLYWYRRVMGKEIKFLLHFVKESKQDESGMPNNRFLAERTGGTYSTLKVQPAELEDSGVYFCANIRVHEQYFGPGTRLTVT.

This clonotype came up a few times. The CDR3 DNA sequence: TGCAGTGCTGAATCAGAGGAAACAGATACGCAGTATTTT. Its translation: CSAESEETDTQYF. The chain uses TRBV20-1 and TRBJ2-3; no clear D gene. Trimming pared 5 bases from V and 3 bases from J, leaving 12 bases between. CDR1 is DFQATT, CDR2 SNEGSKA, per germline (reference sequence). CDR3 length equals 13 residues.

The V call is TRBV10-3, the J call TRBJ2-6; 9 nucleotides line up with TRBD1. CDR3 length: 18 amino acids. Germline V gene lookup returns CDR1 ENHRY and CDR2 SYGVKD. Trimming removed 3 bases from V and 3 bases from J; junction bases left unmatched: 9. In DNA, the CDR3 is TGTGCCATCAGTGATGCCGGGACAGGGAACGGTGGGGCCAACGTCCTGACTTTC. It encodes CAISDAGTGNGGANVLTF.

V is TRBV20-1 and J is TRBJ1-1, with TRBD1 matching 7 bases. V shed 5 bases and J 9 bases; nucleotides not matched to a gene: 9. The CDR3 is made up of 12 amino acids. The germline CDR1 and CDR2 sequences are DFQATT and SNEGSKA (reference sequence). The chain's CDR3 is CSAGGQTKQAFF. The CDR3 DNA sequence: TGCAGTGCTGGGGGACAGACTAAACAAGCTTTCTTT.

The J gene is TRBJ2-7, the V gene TRBV6-6; D unclear. The germline V and J ends were trimmed by 7 bases and 6 bases, with 16 bases remaining between them. The CDR3 length is 13 residues. Germline loops: CDR1 MNHNY, CDR2 SVGAGI (reference sequence). The CDR3 protein is CASTHKERGEQYF. The CDR3 DNA is TGTGCCAGCACCCACAAAGAGCGTGGCGAGCAGTACTTC.

This chain connects TRBV9 to TRBJ2-2; 8 bases line up with TRBD2. The ends lost 4 bases at V and 5 bases at J; junction bases unmatched: 7. The CDR3 consists of 15 residues. The V gene's germline CDR1 is SGDLS and CDR2 YYNGEE. The CDR3, as DNA: TGTGCCAGCAGCTTGGGACTAGTCGGAACCGGGGAGCTGTTTTTT. Encoded protein: CASSLGLVGTGELFF.

The CDR3 sequence is CASSPRLHEQFF. The CDR3 nucleotides are TGTGCCAGCAGTCCGCGACTCCATGAGCAGTTCTTC. The chain couples TRBV28 to TRBJ2-1; no definite D call. V was trimmed by 5 bases and J by 8 bases, leaving 10 bases between them. The CDR3 contains 12 residues. Germline CDR1 and CDR2: MDHEN and SYDVKM.

The genes are TRBV14 and TRBJ1-5; D call uncertain. Germline V gene lookup returns CDR1 SGHDN and CDR2 FVKESK. The length of the CDR3 is 12 residues. V gave up 3 bases and J gave up 16 bases, with 16 bases separating them. CDR3 DNA sequence: TGTGCCAGCAGCCATCCATATGCGCGCCTACATTTT. Its protein product is CASSHPYARLHF. Supplemented by reference TRBV14 and TRBJ1-5, the full variable domain reads EAGVTQFPSHSVIEKGQTVTLRCDPISGHDNLYWYRRVMGKEIKFLLHFVKESKQDESGMPNNRFLAERTGGTYSTLKVQPAELEDSGVYFCASSHPYARLHFGDGTRLSIL.

The chain is built from TRBV28 and TRBJ1-2; D is possibly TRBD1 (6 bases). V dropped 3 bases and J dropped 4 bases, with 12 bases sitting between them. The CDR3 length is 14 residues. Germline V CDR1 and CDR2: MDHEN, SYDVKM. The DNA of the CDR3 is TGTGCCAGCAGTTTCCCCCCAGGGGCCTATGGCTACACCTTC. Its translation: CASSFPPGAYGYTF.

This chain joins TRBV6-5 and TRBJ2-5, with 7 bases fitting TRBD2. With V trimmed by 7 bases and J by 2 bases, 7 bases remained unmatched. Germline CDR1 MNHEY, CDR2 SVGAGI. This CDR3 is built from 14 residues. This CDR3 is CASTPPGGQETQYF. CDR3 DNA: TGTGCCAGCACCCCACCGGGGGGACAAGAGACCCAGTACTTC.

The chain uses TRBV20-1 and TRBJ1-5; 9 positions match TRBD1. The V gene's germline CDR1 is DFQATT and CDR2 SNEGSKA (reference sequence). Trimming removed 1 base from V and 5 bases from J; junction bases left unmatched: 0. This CDR3 comprises 13 residues. The CDR3 spells CSARGDRDQPQHF. Written as DNA, the CDR3 is TGCAGTGCTAGAGGGGACAGGGATCAGCCCCAGCATTTT.

The chain links TRBV5-4 to TRBJ1-2; D remains ambiguous. This CDR3 has 13 amino acids. Germline V gene sequence: CDR1 SGHNT, CDR2 YYREEE (reference sequence). Between the trimmed V and J ends, which lost 5 bases and 3 bases, there was a span of 11 bases. DNA for the CDR3: TGTGCCAGCAGGCGGACCGGGGACTATGGCTACACCTTC. This sequence encodes CASRRTGDYGYTF.

The DNA for the CDR3 is TGCAGTGCTAAAGGGGGGCGCGGGCACACTGAAGCTTTCTTT. It codes for CSAKGGRGHTEAFF. This rearrangement joins TRBV20-1 to TRBJ1-1; D might be TRBD1 (6 bases). Germline CDR1 and CDR2: DFQATT and SNEGSKA (reference sequence). V was pared by 4 bases and J by 3 bases, with 15 bases between. This CDR3 spans 14 amino acids.

The chain employs TRBV3-1 and TRBJ2-2; perhaps D is TRBD1 or TRBD2 (5 bases each). The CDR3 extends over 19 amino acids. Trimming pared 2 bases from V and 4 bases from J, leaving 23 bases between. CDR1 LGHDT and CDR2 YNNKEL come from the germline V gene (reference sequence). The CDR3 nucleotides read TGTGCCAGCAGCCAATTTGTGGGACGAGGTCATCCGGGCACCGGGGAGCTGTTTTTT. This sequence encodes CASSQFVGRGHPGTGELFF.

V gene TRBV4-1 combines with J gene TRBJ2-1; 8 bases align to TRBD2. The CDR3 runs 17 residues. V was pared by 3 bases and J by 5 bases, with 12 bases of the junction left unmatched. CDR1 and CDR2 (germline): MGHRA, YSYEKL. This chain's CDR3 is CASSQGVGTSRNNEQFF. The CDR3 bases are TGCGCCAGCAGCCAGGGAGTAGGGACTAGTCGCAACAATGAGCAGTTCTTC.

The V call is TRBV15, the J call TRBJ1-1; D gene unclear. This CDR3 contains 17 residues. Between the trimmed V and J ends, which lost 0 bases and 1 base, there was a span of 15 bases. Germline values: CDR1 LNHNV, CDR2 YYDKDF (reference sequence). The CDR3 bases are TGTGCCACCAGCAGAGAATCGGGCCGTAGAGGGAACACTGAAGCTTTCTTT. This sequence encodes CATSRESGRRGNTEAFF.

The rearrangement uses TRBV12-5 and TRBJ1-5; D unclear. Trimming shortened V by 0 bases and J by 0 bases, and 6 bases separated the two germline ends. Looked up from germline, CDR1 is LGHNT and CDR2 is FRNRAP. The CDR3 extends over 15 amino acids. CDR3 nucleotide sequence: TGTGCTAGTGGTTTGGTACCGGTTAGCAATCAGCCCCAGCATTTT. This codes for CASGLVPVSNQPQHF.

V and J are TRBV5-4 and TRBJ2-2; D is uncertain. CDR1 and CDR2 (germline): SGHNT, YYREEE (reference sequence). The CDR3 has 12 amino acids. The V end lost 4 bases, the J end lost 7 bases, and 8 bases lay between the germline ends. Here the CDR3 DNA reads TGTGCCAGCAGCCCCCTTGACGGGGAGCTGTTTTTT. This codes for CASSPLDGELFF.

This CDR3 reads CASSYSTPGGGTNNEQFF. The CDR3 DNA sequence: TGTGCCAGCAGTTACTCGACTCCCGGCGGGGGGACTAATAATGAGCAGTTCTTC. This chain uses TRBV6-5 with TRBJ2-1; TRBD2 aligns across 8 bases. V dropped 0 bases and J dropped 7; count of bases not matched to a gene: 14. Germline loops: CDR1 MNHEY, CDR2 SVGAGI. This CDR3 has 18 residues.

Here the CDR3 DNA reads TGTGCCAGCACCAGCCCCTCGGTCAGTTACGAGCAGTACTTC. Its translation: CASTSPSVSYEQYF. The chain employs TRBV7-2 and TRBJ2-7; D is uncertain. CDR3 length equals 14 residues. Germline V gene sequence: CDR1 SGHTA, CDR2 FQGNSA. The V end lost 7 bases, the J end lost 4 bases, and 17 bases lay between the germline ends.

The V and J genes are TRBV20-1 and TRBJ2-7; unclear D gene. Trimming cost V 4 bases and J 2 bases, with 9 bases left between them. The germline V gene has CDR1 DFQATT and CDR2 SNEGSKA (reference sequence). The CDR3 runs 12 residues. The CDR3 bases are TGCAGTGCTAATCGGCAGACCTACGAGCAGTACTTC. This codes for CSANRQTYEQYF.

This clonotype was recorded once. Sequence at one end of the junction differs from germline and may be a read error. The rearrangement joins TRBV12-3 or TRBV12-4 to TRBJ1-2; a possible D gene is TRBD1 (6 bases). The CDR3 runs to 14 residues. This CDR3 is CASSSTGANYGYTF. For the CDR3, the DNA is TGTGCCAGCAGTTCGACAGGAGCTAACTATGGCTACACTTTC.

The genes are TRBV12-5 and TRBJ2-1; D is perhaps TRBD1 (6 bases). V lost 5 bases and J 6 bases, leaving 23 bases between the germline ends. The CDR3 is 17 residues long. Looked up from germline, CDR1 is LGHNT and CDR2 is FRNRAP. The DNA for the CDR3 is TGTGCTAGTGGTCCCCGGACAGATCAGGTCCGGGTCAATGAGCAGTTCTTC. As protein: CASGPRTDQVRVNEQFF.

The J gene is TRBJ1-1, the V gene TRBV19, with no clear D. This CDR3 contains 12 residues. Trimming took 5 bases from V and 11 from J, leaving 15 bases between them. Germline-derived CDR1 and CDR2 are LNHDA and SQIVND (reference sequence). CDR3 loop: CASSDSLRGAFF. CDR3 sequence (DNA): TGTGCCAGTAGTGACTCGTTGCGTGGGGCTTTCTTT.

Comment on this clonotype: At one end the junction does not follow the germline gene, possibly because of a read error. The chain has TRBV7-7 and TRBJ2-3, with D uncertain. The germline CDR1 and CDR2 sequences are SSHAT and FNYEAQ (reference sequence). The CDR3 extends over 15 amino acids. The CDR3 DNA sequence: TGTGCTAGCAGCTTAAGGCCCCAGACCACAGATACGCAGTATTTT. Its protein is CASSLRPQTTDTQYF.